Included here is one T cell receptor beta chain sequence, with context. The antigen is undetermined. Germline assignment: CDR1 LNHDA and CDR2 SQIVND (reference sequence). This CDR3 comprises 15 residues. Germline trimming cut 3 bases from V and 5 bases from J; bases unmatched to any gene: 1. This specimen comes from a study of graft-versus-host responses after intestinal transplantation. Sequencing used immunoSEQ multiplex PCR; TCRdb keeps in-frame clones, though not all of them. This sample yields some 86,000 clones, of which about 89% are seen a single time; roughly 5.5% belongs to the top ten. Findings and caveats of the study: Ileal or blood samples showed some GvH clones first, and such clones were also found in recipient marrow.

This TCR was sampled from a human donor who received an intestinal transplant. The chain joins TRBV19 to TRBJ2-3, with TRBD2 identical over 14 bases. Material: unstimulated CD8+ T cells sorted from spleen or lymph node cells, obtained before intestinal transplant. The CDR3 DNA reads TGTGCCAGTAGTATGGGGACTAGCGGGGGAGATACGCAGTATTTT. This encodes CASSMGTSGGDTQYF.